This T cell receptor beta chain was recovered during a study of T-cell reconstitution after alpha-beta-depleted transplantation in children. This clonotype was detected many times. Antigen specificity is unknown. Study-wide results and limits: TCRbeta diversity was high at day 60 in some patients (a result of surviving recipient T cells and thymic progenitors). The authors attributed T-cell counts and diversity one year after transplant mostly to newly produced T cells. Where alpha-beta T cells came from about two months after transplant was reportedly several hundred expanded graft clones.

Preparing the TCRbeta library involved the use of unique molecular identifiers. One entry per CDR3 protein, called by TCRdb with MiXCR from the PCR reads. The table records about 200,000 distinct CDR3 sequences, approximately 6.9% of them present only once. This CDR3 is 13 amino acids long. The germline CDR1 and CDR2 sequences are LNHNV and YYDKDF (reference sequence). V gave up 0 bases and J gave up 1 base, with 3 bases separating them. The chain has TRBV15 and TRBJ1-1, with D uncertain. Sequences were derived from PBMCs, sampled before TCRalphabeta/CD19-depleted stem cell transplant. This TCR derives from a boy under 10 years old with acute lymphoblastic leukemia, due to receive a stem cell transplant. The CDR3: CATSREANTEAFF. CDR3 DNA: TGTGCCACCAGCAGAGAGGCGAACACTGAAGCTTTCTTT.